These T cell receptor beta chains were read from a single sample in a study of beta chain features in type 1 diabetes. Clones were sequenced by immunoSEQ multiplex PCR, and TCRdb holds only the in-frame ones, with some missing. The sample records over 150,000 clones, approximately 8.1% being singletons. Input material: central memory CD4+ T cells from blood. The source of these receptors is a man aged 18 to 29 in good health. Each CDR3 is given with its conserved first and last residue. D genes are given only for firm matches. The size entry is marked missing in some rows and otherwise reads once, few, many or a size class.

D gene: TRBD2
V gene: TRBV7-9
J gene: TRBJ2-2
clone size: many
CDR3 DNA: TGTGCCAGCAGCTTACGGGAGGGCACCGGGGAGCTGTTTTTT
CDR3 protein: CASSLREGTGELFF

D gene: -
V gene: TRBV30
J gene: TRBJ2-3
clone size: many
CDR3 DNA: TGTGCCTGGAGTTCAAGCACAGATACGCAGTATTTT
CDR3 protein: CAWSSSTDTQYF

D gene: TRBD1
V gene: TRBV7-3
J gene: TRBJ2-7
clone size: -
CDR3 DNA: TGTGCCAGCAGCTTAGAGGGGGGACAGGGGTTCGACGAGCAGTACTTC
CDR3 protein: CASSLEGGQGFDEQYF

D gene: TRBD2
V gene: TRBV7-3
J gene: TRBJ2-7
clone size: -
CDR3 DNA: TGTGCCAGCAGCCCCCGGGAGGGTGGCGAGCAGTACTTC
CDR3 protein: CASSPREGGEQYF

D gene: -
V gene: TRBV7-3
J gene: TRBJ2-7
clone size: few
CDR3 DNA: TGTGCCAGCAGCTTATTTCCGAGCCTTGCCTACGAGCAGTACTTC
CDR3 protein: CASSLFPSLAYEQYF

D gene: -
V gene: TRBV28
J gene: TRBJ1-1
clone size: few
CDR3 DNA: TGTGCCAGCAGTTCGTTGGTAACCGCGACTGAAGCTTTCTTT
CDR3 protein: CASSSLVTATEAFF

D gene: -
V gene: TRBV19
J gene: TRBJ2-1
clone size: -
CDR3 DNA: TGTGCCAGTACCCCACGGGAGAGGTACAATGAGCAGTTCTTC
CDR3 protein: CASTPRERYNEQFF

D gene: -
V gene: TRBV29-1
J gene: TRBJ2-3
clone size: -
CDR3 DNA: TGCAGCGTTCCAACAACAGGAGGGGGCGCACCAGATACGCAGTATTTT
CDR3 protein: CSVPTTGGGAPDTQYF

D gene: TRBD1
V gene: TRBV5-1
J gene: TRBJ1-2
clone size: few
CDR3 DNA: TGCGCCAGCAGCTCATCCGGGACAGGGCTCAACTATGGCTACACCTTC
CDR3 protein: CASSSSGTGLNYGYTF

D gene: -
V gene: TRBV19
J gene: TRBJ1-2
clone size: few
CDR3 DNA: TGTGCCAGTAGTATAGCTCACCAGAACTATGGCTACACCTTC
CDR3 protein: CASSIAHQNYGYTF

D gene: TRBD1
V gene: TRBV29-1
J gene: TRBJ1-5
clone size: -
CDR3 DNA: TGCAGCGTTGCACAGGGGGACTTCCGGGAGCCCCAGCATTTT
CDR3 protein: CSVAQGDFREPQHF

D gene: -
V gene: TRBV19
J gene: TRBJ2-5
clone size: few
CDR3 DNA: TGTGCCAGTATGGAAGCGGGTACACAAGAGACCCAGTACTTC
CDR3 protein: CASMEAGTQETQYF

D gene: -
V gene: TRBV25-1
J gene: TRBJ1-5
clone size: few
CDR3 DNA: TGTGCCAGCAGTGAATCTGACAGTGATCAGCCCCAGCATTTT
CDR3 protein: CASSESDSDQPQHF

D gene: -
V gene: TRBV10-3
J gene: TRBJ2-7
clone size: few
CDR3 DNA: TGTGCCATCGAAGTGGGCAGGGGAAGAAACGAGCAGTACTTC
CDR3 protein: CAIEVGRGRNEQYF

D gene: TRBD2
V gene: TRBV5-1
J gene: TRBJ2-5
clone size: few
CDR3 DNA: TGCGCCAGCAGACTAGCGGGGGGCGAGACCCAGTACTTC
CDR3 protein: CASRLAGGETQYF

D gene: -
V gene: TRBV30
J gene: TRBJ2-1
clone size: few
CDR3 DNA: TGTGCCTGGAGGATTAGGGGGTCTTTCCCTAACAATGAGCAGTTCTTC
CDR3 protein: CAWRIRGSFPNNEQFF

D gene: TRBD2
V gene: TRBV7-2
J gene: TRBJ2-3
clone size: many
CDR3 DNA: TGTGCCAGCAGCCCCCGAACTAGCGGTGCGAGCACAGATACGCAGTATTTT
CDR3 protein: CASSPRTSGASTDTQYF

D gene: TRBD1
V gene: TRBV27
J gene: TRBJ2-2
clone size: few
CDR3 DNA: TGTGCCAGCAGTACAGGGGGCATGGACACCGGGGAGCTGTTTTTT
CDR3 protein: CASSTGGMDTGELFF

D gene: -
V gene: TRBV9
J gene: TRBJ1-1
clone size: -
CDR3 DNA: TGTGCCAGCAGCCCACAATTTGGTGGGAACACTGAAGCTTTCTTT
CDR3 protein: CASSPQFGGNTEAFF

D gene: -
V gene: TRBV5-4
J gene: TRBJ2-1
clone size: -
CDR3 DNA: TGTGCCAGCAGCCCCACCCCAACCTGGCGGGGGCCGGGTGTGGATGAGCAGTTCTTC
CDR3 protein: CASSPTPTWRGPGVDEQFF

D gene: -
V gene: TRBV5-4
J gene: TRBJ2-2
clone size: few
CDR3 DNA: TGTGCCAGCAGCCCGGGGGGCGGGGGAATCACCGGGGAGCTGTTTTTT
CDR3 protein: CASSPGGGGITGELFF

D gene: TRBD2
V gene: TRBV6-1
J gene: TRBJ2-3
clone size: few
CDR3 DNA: TGTGCCAGCAGTGAACCCGGGAGGCAGGGTACGCAGTATTTT
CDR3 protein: CASSEPGRQGTQYF

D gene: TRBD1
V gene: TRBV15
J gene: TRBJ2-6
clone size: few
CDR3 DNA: TGTGCCACCAGCAGAGATTTCCAGATGAGGGGTCGGGGACAGGGCTCTGGGGCCAACGTCCTGACTTTC
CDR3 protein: CATSRDFQMRGRGQGSGANVLTF